This T cell receptor beta chain was obtained from a study of blood T cell repertoires in COVID-19. Study summary: COVID-19 samples, acute and convalescent, were from the United States, Italy and Spain. PBMCs, B-cell-depleted T cells, or T cells provided the cDNA or gDNA that made up the material.

The V gene's germline CDR1 is SGHNT and CDR2 YYREEE (reference sequence). With 2 bases removed from V and 7 bases from J, the gap between germline ends came to 10 bases. The CDR3 has 13 amino acids. Per the study methods: Amplification of reference gene primers was used by the study to estimate nucleated cell counts. Profiled with immunoSEQ multiplex PCR; TCRdb holds only in-frame clones, not every one. That table supplies the V and J calls and clone size; D and trimming were determined from the DNA. The sample contains some 100,000 clones, around nine tenths of which appear only once. This chain connects TRBV5-4 to TRBJ1-5, with unresolved D. The sample consisted of peripheral blood. The TCR comes from a man in his fifties or sixties with acute or convalescent COVID-19. The CDR3 loop is CASSLNLGQPQHF. The CDR3 DNA sequence: TGTGCCAGCAGCTTAAACCTAGGCCAGCCCCAGCATTTT.